Here is one TCR beta chain with its context. This sample stems from a study of T cell responses to AZD1222 COVID-19 vaccine. The assay was immunoSEQ multiplex PCR, and TCRdb's table has in-frame clones only and misses some. The repertoire holds about 150,000 clones, 92% seen once, with roughly 1.3% in the top ten. CDR1 and CDR2 from the germline V gene are SGHNT and YYREEE (reference sequence). V shed 0 bases and J shed 4 bases, with 15 bases lying between them. CDR3 length: 16 residues. The sequences come from peripheral blood, collected on day 0 of AZD1222 vaccination. The origin of this receptor is an adult in good health. The chain uses TRBV5-4 and TRBJ2-3; possible D gene TRBD1, 6 bases. CDR3 DNA sequence: TGTGCCAGCAGCTTGGACAGGGTGGTGATGGCAGATACGCAGTATTTT. Translation: CASSLDRVVMADTQYF.